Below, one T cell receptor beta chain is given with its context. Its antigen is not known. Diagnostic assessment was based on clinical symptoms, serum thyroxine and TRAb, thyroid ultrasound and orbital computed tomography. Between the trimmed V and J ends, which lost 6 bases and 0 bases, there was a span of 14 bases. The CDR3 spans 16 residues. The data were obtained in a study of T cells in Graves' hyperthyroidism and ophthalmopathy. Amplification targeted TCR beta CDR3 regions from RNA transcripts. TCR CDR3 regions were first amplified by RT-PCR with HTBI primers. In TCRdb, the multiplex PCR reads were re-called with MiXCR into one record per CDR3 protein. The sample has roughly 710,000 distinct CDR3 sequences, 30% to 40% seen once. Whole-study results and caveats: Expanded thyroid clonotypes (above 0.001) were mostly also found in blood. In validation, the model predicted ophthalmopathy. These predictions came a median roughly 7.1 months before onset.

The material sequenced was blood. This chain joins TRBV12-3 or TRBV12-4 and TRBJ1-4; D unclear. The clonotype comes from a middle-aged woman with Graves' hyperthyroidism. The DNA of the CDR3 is TGTGCCAGCAGCCCTGGCCGCAGTGCAACTAATGAAAAACTGTTTTTT. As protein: CASSPGRSATNEKLFF.